Here is one TCR beta chain with its context. The antigen remains undetermined. The V segment lost 0 bases and the J segment 6 bases; nucleotides outside the gene matches: 9. This CDR3 is built from 18 residues. CDR1 MGHRA and CDR2 YSYEKL come from the germline V gene. Some clones are missing from TCRdb's copy, which holds only in-frame ones; the method was immunoSEQ multiplex PCR. Here the sample spans roughly 17,000 clones, 85% being singletons. Sampled 1 year posttransplant, controls received myeloablative marrow transplants, methotrexate and a calcineurin inhibitor. These data are taken from a study of T cells after posttransplantation cyclophosphamide. Study-level points and caveats: Recipient CMV seropositivity and CMV reactivation strongly tracked TRB clonality.

The V call is TRBV4-1, the J call TRBJ2-2; TRBD2 agrees at 11 bases. This receptor was identified in a female patient between 18 and 30 years old who received an allogeneic stem cell transplant from an unrelated donor, was CMV-positive, and had acute and chronic GVHD. Some T cells may be supplied by the graft donor. Here the sequenced sample was PBMCs, taken after allogeneic stem cell transplant with calcineurin inhibitor and methotrexate. CDR3 amino acids: CASSQEFQLAGEAGELFF. DNA for the CDR3: TGCGCCAGCAGCCAAGAATTTCAACTAGCGGGAGAGGCCGGGGAGCTGTTTTTT.